Below are 11 T cell receptor beta chains sequenced from a single sample in a study of blood T cells in healthy people across ages. A second PCR, run for roughly 7 to 11 cycles, used a sample-barcoded 5' primer plus a J-beta primer mix. MiXCR, run by TCRdb on the 5' RACE reads, gives a single entry per CDR3 protein. The sample records about 1,500,000 distinct CDR3 sequences, about 30% being singletons. Sequencing was performed on blood. Receptors were obtained from a woman in her 30s in good health.

This clonotype was seen more than once but under ten times. V usage is TRBV6-1 and J usage is TRBJ2-7; no clear D. Trimming left V 6 bases short and J 2 bases short, with 20 bases between. CDR1 and CDR2 from the germline V gene are MNHNS and SASEGT. The CDR3 consists of 16 residues. CDR3 DNA sequence: TGTGCCAGCAGCCGCCCGATGATAGCTGAAACCTACGAGCAGTACTTC. It codes for CASSRPMIAETYEQYF.

This clonotype was observed a few times. The genes are TRBV6-5 and TRBJ2-1, with D possibly matching TRBD1 (6 bases). The CDR3 spans 16 residues. Germline V gives CDR1 MNHEY, CDR2 SVGAGI. The ends were cut back, 0 bases at V and 2 bases at J, with 11 bases in the middle. CDR3: CASSYSTGSPYNEQFF. The CDR3 DNA follows: TGTGCCAGCAGTTACTCGACAGGCAGCCCCTACAATGAGCAGTTCTTC.

The rearrangement uses TRBV2 and TRBJ1-4; possibly TRBD1 for D (6 bases). V lost 6 bases, J lost 8 bases, and 13 bases lay in between. The germline gives CDR1 SNHLY, CDR2 FYNNEI. The CDR3 has 13 residues. In DNA, the CDR3 is TGTGCCAGCAGCCGTGACAGGAAGGAAAAACTGTTTTTT. Its protein product is CASSRDRKEKLFF.

The chain is built from TRBV6-2 or TRBV6-3 and TRBJ2-6, with D perhaps matching TRBD1 (6 bases). The CDR3 is made up of 17 amino acids. The germline V gene has CDR1 MNHEY and CDR2 SVGEGT. Trimming took 5 bases from V and 3 from J, leaving 17 bases between them. The CDR3 spells CASSKGQGYYGANVLTF. DNA for the CDR3: TGTGCCAGCAGTAAGGGGCAGGGGTACTATGGGGCCAACGTCCTGACTTTC.

This chain joins TRBV2 and TRBJ1-2, with 8 positions matching TRBD1. J lost 6 bases, V lost 7 bases, and 10 bases had no gene match. The CDR3 extends over 14 amino acids. Germline CDR1 reads SNHLY; CDR2 reads FYNNEI. CDR3 amino acids: CASIRPGGKDGYTF. CDR3 DNA: TGTGCCAGCATCCGCCCAGGGGGCAAGGATGGCTACACCTTC.

V usage is TRBV4-3 and J usage is TRBJ2-1, with TRBD2 matching 7 bases. Germline CDR1 reads LGHNA; CDR2 reads YSLEER. Trimming removed 4 bases from V and 2 bases from J; junction bases left unmatched: 11. This CDR3 comprises 17 residues. The CDR3 DNA follows: TGCGCCAGCAGCCCCTCGACCGGGACTAACCCCTACAATGAGCAGTTCTTC. It codes for CASSPSTGTNPYNEQFF.

A note on this clonotype: The conserved phenylalanine or tryptophan normally closing the CDR3 is absent here, so this likely arose from a read error. The chain carries TRBV5-1 and TRBJ2-6; 13 bases match TRBD2. This CDR3 has 18 residues. Germline values: CDR1 SGHRS, CDR2 YFSETQ. The V segment lost 2 bases and the J segment 1 base; nucleotides outside the gene matches: 3. CDR3 sequence (DNA): TGCGCCAGCAGCTTCGGACTAGCGGGAGATTCTGGGGCCAACGTCCTGACTATC. Its translation: CASSFGLAGDSGANVLTI.

The table lists this clonotype with a few counts. The J gene is TRBJ2-7, the V gene TRBV20-1; D may correspond to TRBD1 or TRBD2 (5 bases each). The J call may be faulty, since TRBJ2-5 better matches the DNA end. CDR3 length: 15 amino acids. CDR1 is DFQATT and CDR2 is SNEGSKA in the germline V gene (reference sequence). CDR3 loop: CSARDWGSPRETQYF. The CDR3 coding sequence is TGCAGTGCTAGAGACTGGGGGAGCCCACGTGAGACCCAGTACTTC.

The chain joins TRBV10-3 to TRBJ2-3; TRBD2 might be the D (6 bases). Germline V gene lookup returns CDR1 ENHRY and CDR2 SYGVKD. The germline V and J ends were trimmed by 6 bases and 3 bases, with 13 bases remaining between them. The CDR3 totals 14 residues. CDR3 sequence (DNA): TGTGCCATCAGCTCGGGACTCCTAACAGATACGCAGTATTTT. This codes for CAISSGLLTDTQYF.

The CDR3 bases are TGCAGTGCGGGGGGCCAAGATACGCAGTATTTT. Translation gives CSAGGQDTQYF. The chain combines TRBV20-1 with TRBJ2-3; D possibly uses TRBD1 or TRBD2 (6 bases each). Germline loops: CDR1 DFQATT, CDR2 SNEGSKA (reference sequence). CDR3 size: 11 residues. Deletions cut 6 bases from V and 5 bases from J, with 9 bases between.

CDR3 DNA sequence: TGTGCCAGCAGACCTTCACAGGGGGCTGGGGAGACCCAGTACTTC. Its translation: CASRPSQGAGETQYF. The chain recombines TRBV7-2 with TRBJ2-5; 9 positions agree with TRBD1. The ends lost 6 bases at V and 5 bases at J; junction bases unmatched: 10. The CDR3 covers 15 residues. Germline V gene data show CDR1 as SGHTA and CDR2 as FQGNSA.